Listed here are 32 T cell receptor beta chains from one sample, sequenced in a study of graft-versus-host responses after intestinal transplantation. No cognate antigen is known for these TCRs. Clones were sequenced by immunoSEQ multiplex PCR, and TCRdb holds only the in-frame ones, with some missing. This table holds roughly 110,000 clones, more than 80% found once. This material consisted of unstimulated CD4+ T cells sorted from spleen or lymph node cells, taken before transplant. These receptors were taken from a human donor who was the organ donor for an intestinal transplant.

The chain joins TRBV30 to TRBJ2-4, with D possibly being TRBD1 (6 bases). CDR1 is GTSNPN, CDR2 SVGIG, per germline (reference sequence). This CDR3 spans 16 amino acids. Trimming pared 4 bases from V and 0 bases from J, leaving 16 bases between. As DNA, the CDR3 is TGTGCCTGGAATTTACAGGGCAAGTTAGCCAAAAACATTCAGTACTTC. Translation: CAWNLQGKLAKNIQYF.

V usage is TRBV28 and J usage is TRBJ2-3; a weak D match, TRBD2 (5 bases). V lost 2 bases and J 0 bases, leaving 9 bases between the germline ends. CDR1 is MDHEN, CDR2 SYDVKM, per germline. This CDR3 has 15 amino acids. The chain's CDR3 is CASSLGSASTDTQYF. The CDR3 coding sequence is TGTGCCAGCAGTTTAGGTAGCGCTAGCACAGATACGCAGTATTTT.

The V call is TRBV30, the J call TRBJ2-2; 8 bases are shared with TRBD1. Germline CDR1 reads GTSNPN; CDR2 reads SVGIG (reference sequence). This CDR3 is 17 amino acids long. The V gene end was trimmed by 1 base and the J gene end by 4 bases; junction bases not matched to a gene: 11. As DNA, the CDR3 is TGTGCCTGGAGTGGAATAGGGGACAGGATAGTCACCGGGGAGCTGTTTTTT. Translated, it gives CAWSGIGDRIVTGELFF.

V usage is TRBV12-5 and J usage is TRBJ2-7, with TRBD2 as a possible D gene (6 bases). V was shortened by 6 bases and J by 1 base, with 10 bases between the two germline ends. Germline V lookup: CDR1 LGHNT, CDR2 FRNRAP. CDR3 size: 13 residues. In nucleotides, the CDR3 is TGTGCTAGTGGCGGGGACTTGTCCTACGAGCAGTACTTC. This translates into CASGGDLSYEQYF.

The chain couples TRBV6-1 to TRBJ2-3, with 10 bases identical to TRBD2. The V and J ends lost 7 bases and 0 bases, in that order; junction bases with no gene match: 13. The CDR3 contains 18 residues. Germline loops: CDR1 MNHNS, CDR2 SASEGT. CDR3 loop: CASIDSGRKSPSTDTQYF. The CDR3 DNA is TGTGCCAGCATTGATAGCGGGAGGAAGTCTCCTAGCACAGATACGCAGTATTTT.

CDR3 region: CASSIGGVESGELFF. The CDR3 DNA follows: TGTGCCAGTAGTATCGGGGGAGTTGAATCCGGGGAGCTGTTTTTT. The V call is TRBV19, the J call TRBJ2-2; D possibly corresponds to TRBD2 (6 bases). The CDR3 runs 15 residues. Germline values: CDR1 LNHDA, CDR2 SQIVND (reference sequence). With 3 bases removed from V and 6 bases from J, the gap between germline ends came to 14 bases.

The chain uses TRBV9 and TRBJ2-3, with 11 bases fitting TRBD2. V gave up 0 bases and J gave up 7 bases; unmatched junction bases: 7. This CDR3 contains 16 residues. Germline CDR1 reads SGDLS; CDR2 reads YYNGEE. DNA for the CDR3: TGTGCCAGCAGCGTAGGTACTAGCGGGAGAGGGAATACGCAGTATTTT. As protein: CASSVGTSGRGNTQYF. Complete variable domain (other parts from reference TRBV9 and TRBJ2-3): DSGVTQTPKHLITATGQRVTLRCSPRSGDLSVYWYQQSLDQGLQFLIQYYNGEERAKGNILERFSAQQFPDLHSELNLSSLELGDSALYFCASSVGTSGRGNTQYFGPGTRLTVL.

This clone was counted once. The chain uses TRBV28 and TRBJ1-1; D is possibly TRBD1 (6 bases). With 8 bases removed from V and 4 bases from J, the gap between germline ends came to 8 bases. Per the germline V gene, CDR1 is MDHEN and CDR2 is SYDVKM. The CDR3 spans 11 residues. CDR3: CASRGATEAFF. CDR3 nucleotides: TGTGCCAGCCGGGGGGCCACTGAAGCTTTCTTT. Full variable domain (remainder filled in from reference TRBV28 and TRBJ1-1): DVKVTQSSRYLVKRTGEKVFLECVQDMDHENMFWYRQDPGLGLRLIYFSYDVKMKEKGDIPEGYSVSREKKERFSLILESASTNQTSMYLCASRGATEAFFGQGTRLTVV.

The rearrangement joins TRBV5-6 to TRBJ1-1; tentatively, D is TRBD1 (6 bases). Germline CDR1 and CDR2: SGHDT and YYEEEE. This CDR3 has 14 residues. Trimming shortened V by 2 bases and J by 8 bases, and 16 bases separated the two germline ends. The CDR3 bases are TGTGCCAGCAGCTTAACAGGGTACGCCCTAGAAGCTTTCTTT. As protein: CASSLTGYALEAFF.

The chain joins TRBV29-1 to TRBJ2-7, with TRBD1 matching 9 bases. Germline CDR1 reads SQVTM; CDR2 reads ANQGSEA. This CDR3 comprises 14 residues. Trimming removed 7 bases from V and 6 bases from J; junction bases left unmatched: 13. The CDR3 loop reads CSGKSGTGFGEQYF. DNA for the CDR3: TGCAGCGGAAAATCCGGGACAGGGTTCGGCGAGCAGTACTTC.

The rearrangement uses TRBV5-6 and TRBJ2-1, with TRBD2 identical over 10 bases. CDR1 and CDR2 from the germline V gene are SGHDT and YYEEEE. J lost 3 bases, V lost 2 bases, and 8 bases had no gene match. This CDR3 has 17 residues. As DNA, the CDR3 is TGTGCCAGCAGCTTCTTAGCGGGAGGAGCCTACTACAATGAGCAGTTCTTC. It specifies CASSFLAGGAYYNEQFF.

The V and J genes are TRBV5-4 and TRBJ2-3; no clear D gene. V lost 0 bases to trimming and J lost 4 bases, with 12 bases between them. The CDR3 runs to 15 residues. Germline lookup yields CDR1 SGHNT and CDR2 YYREEE (reference sequence). The CDR3 sequence is CASSLGGSTADTQYF. The CDR3, as DNA: TGTGCCAGCAGCTTGGGCGGTAGTACCGCAGATACGCAGTATTTT.

The rearrangement joins TRBV6-5 to TRBJ2-7; TRBD2 might be the D (5 bases). Between the trimmed V and J ends, which lost 6 bases and 0 bases, there was a span of 9 bases. CDR1 is MNHEY, CDR2 SVGAGI, per germline. This CDR3 contains 13 residues. CDR3: CASRDSNSYEQYF. DNA of the CDR3: TGTGCCAGCAGGGACTCCAACTCCTACGAGCAGTACTTC.

The gene calls are TRBV27 and TRBJ1-1; D is unclear. CDR1 and CDR2 from the germline V gene are MNHEY and SMNVEV (reference sequence). V shed 5 bases and J shed 0 bases, with 16 bases lying between them. This CDR3 is 16 amino acids long. Written as DNA, the CDR3 is TGTGCCAGCAGTCCCCGAGCTAAACCCATGAACACTGAAGCTTTCTTT. Amino acid sequence: CASSPRAKPMNTEAFF.

The V and J genes are TRBV7-8 and TRBJ1-2, with a tentative D call TRBD1 (5 bases). V lost 5 bases to trimming and J lost 4 bases, with 17 bases between them. The CDR3 loop spans 15 amino acids. Germline V lookup: CDR1 SGHVS, CDR2 FQNEAQ. As DNA, the CDR3 is TGTGCCAGCAGCCCAGACAGCAGCCCTTCCTATGGCTACACCTTC. It codes for CASSPDSSPSYGYTF.

V gene TRBV5-4 combines with J gene TRBJ1-1; D is uncertain. Germline V gives CDR1 SGHNT, CDR2 YYREEE (reference sequence). Trimming removed 0 bases from V and 0 bases from J, with 9 bases in between. This CDR3 is built from 15 residues. CDR3: CASSLVGRLNTEAFF. As DNA, the CDR3 is TGTGCCAGCAGCTTGGTCGGCAGGTTGAACACTGAAGCTTTCTTT.

The count of this clone is one. The chain recombines TRBV27 with TRBJ2-7; 10 nucleotides line up with TRBD2. The CDR3 loop spans 14 amino acids. CDR1 and CDR2 from the germline V gene are MNHEY and SMNVEV (reference sequence). After removal of 6 bases from V and 3 bases from J, the junction contained 5 bases not matched to a gene. CDR3 bases: TGTGCCAGCAGACAAAGACTAGCGGGCTACGAGCAGTACTTC. Translation: CASRQRLAGYEQYF.

The chain links TRBV11-2 to TRBJ2-7; no firm D call. The CDR3 totals 12 residues. Germline values: CDR1 SGHAT, CDR2 FQNNGV. The V and J ends lost 4 bases and 3 bases respectively, with 7 bases between them. The CDR3 spells CASSYAHYEQYF. CDR3 bases: TGTGCCAGCAGCTACGCCCACTACGAGCAGTACTTC.

This chain links TRBV10-3 with TRBJ2-1; D not resolved. CDR1 and CDR2 from the germline V gene are ENHRY and SYGVKD. Trimming removed 8 bases at V and 9 bases at J, with 11 bases between. The CDR3 contains 11 residues. CDR3 nucleotide sequence: TGTGCCATCCGAGACAAAATTGAGCAGTTCTTC. Its translation: CAIRDKIEQFF.

CDR3 sequence: CASSLRQGPPSTDTQYF. CDR3 coding DNA: TGTGCCAGCAGCCTTCGACAGGGGCCACCCTCCACAGATACGCAGTATTTT. V is TRBV9 and J is TRBJ2-3; TRBD1 agrees at 8 bases. Germline V gives CDR1 SGDLS, CDR2 YYNGEE. The V segment lost 4 bases and the J segment 2 bases; nucleotides outside the gene matches: 12. This CDR3 region has 17 residues.

The V and J genes are TRBV18 and TRBJ2-7; TRBD1 agrees at 8 bases. In germline, CDR1 is KGHSH, CDR2 LQKENI. The CDR3 consists of 16 residues. Trimming at V came to 1 base and at J to 1 base, leaving 6 bases not matched to a gene. CDR3 nucleotide sequence: TGTGCCAGCTCACCACGCCGGGACAGGAATTCCTACGAGCAGTACTTC. The encoded protein is CASSPRRDRNSYEQYF.

CDR3 in amino acids: CASGLVYSGAGSRHEQYF. In DNA form, the CDR3 reads TGTGCTAGTGGTTTGGTCTACTCCGGAGCAGGAAGCCGCCACGAGCAGTACTTC. V and J are TRBV12-5 and TRBJ2-7; no firm D call. The germline V gene has CDR1 LGHNT and CDR2 FRNRAP. The CDR3 covers 18 residues. Between the trimmed V and J ends, which lost 0 bases and 5 bases, there was a span of 23 bases.

The J gene is TRBJ2-7, the V gene TRBV10-3, with TRBD2 matching over 8 bases. The CDR3 covers 14 residues. J was trimmed by 2 bases and V by 0 bases; bases with no gene match: 0. Germline V CDR1 and CDR2: ENHRY, SYGVKD. CDR3 DNA sequence: TGTGCCATCAGTGAGTCTAGCGGGGCCTACGAGCAGTACTTC. This translates into CAISESSGAYEQYF.

This chain links TRBV6-5 with TRBJ2-1, with D possibly TRBD2 on 5 matching bases. Trimming removed 6 bases from V and 7 bases from J, with 7 bases in between. Per germline, CDR1 MNHEY and CDR2 SVGAGI. The CDR3 extends over 11 amino acids. CDR3 sequence: CASRERNEQFF. DNA for the CDR3: TGTGCCAGCAGGGAGCGGAATGAGCAGTTCTTC.

This chain links TRBV7-9 with TRBJ2-1; possible D gene TRBD2, 5 bases. The CDR3 length is 14 residues. Trimming left V 6 bases short and J 5 bases short, with 14 bases between. Per germline, CDR1 SEHNR and CDR2 FQNEAQ (reference sequence). This chain's CDR3 is CASSSLERDNEQFF. CDR3 DNA: TGTGCCAGCAGTTCGTTGGAGAGGGACAATGAGCAGTTCTTC.

With regard to this clone: The junction differs from germline at one of its ends, possibly a read error. The chain is built from TRBV15 and TRBJ1-1; D is ambiguous. This CDR3 spans 15 amino acids. Germline V gene sequence: CDR1 LNHNV, CDR2 YYDKDF (reference sequence). The CDR3: CATSRDRGLKTEAFF. The CDR3 DNA follows: TGTGCCACCAGCAGAGATCGAGGTCTGAAGACTGAAGCTTTCTTT.

This sequence joins TRBV20-1 and TRBJ1-1, with D possibly being TRBD1 (5 bases). The CDR3 contains 11 residues. Germline V gene data show CDR1 as DFQATT and CDR2 as SNEGSKA (reference sequence). CDR3 residues: CGGTFNTEAFF. The DNA for the CDR3 is TGCGGGGGGACTTTCAACACTGAAGCTTTCTTT.

The J gene is TRBJ2-5, the V gene TRBV7-2; D gene ambiguous. In germline, CDR1 is SGHTA, CDR2 FQGNSA. V lost 1 base, J lost 7 bases, and 10 bases lay in between. The length of the CDR3 is 13 residues. The CDR3 reads CASSLDFTGTQYF. CDR3 nucleotide sequence: TGTGCCAGCAGCTTAGATTTCACGGGGACCCAGTACTTC.

The chain employs TRBV19 and TRBJ1-1; 8 nucleotides align to TRBD1. Trimming took 7 bases from V and 4 from J; bases not matched to a gene: 8. Germline-derived CDR1 and CDR2 are LNHDA and SQIVND (reference sequence). The CDR3 spans 14 residues. The chain's CDR3 is CASTDDRGGTEAFF. The CDR3 nucleotides are TGTGCCAGTACCGACGACAGGGGTGGCACTGAAGCTTTCTTT.

The CDR3 region has the DNA TGCAGCGTTGGGGAAAGGGGCGCGGGGGATGGCTACACCTTC. Translation: CSVGERGAGDGYTF. The rearrangement uses TRBV29-1 and TRBJ1-2, with D possibly TRBD1 on 5 matching bases. Germline assignment: CDR1 SQVTM and CDR2 ANQGSEA. This CDR3 is built from 14 residues. Deletions cut 4 bases from V and 6 bases from J, with 18 bases between.

V gene TRBV11-3 combines with J gene TRBJ1-6; TRBD1 matches 7 bases. Germline values: CDR1 SGHNT, CDR2 YENEEA. The CDR3 totals 15 residues. The J segment lost 10 bases and the V segment lost 1 base, leaving 7 bases of the junction unmatched. The CDR3 DNA sequence: TGTGCCAGCAGCTTAGTTCAGGGGGAAGGATCACCCCTCCACTTT. Amino acid sequence: CASSLVQGEGSPLHF.

The chain links TRBV6-1 to TRBJ2-7; no clear D. Trimming cost V 6 bases and J 7 bases, with 10 bases left between them. The V gene's germline CDR1 is MNHNS and CDR2 SASEGT. This CDR3 has 11 residues. The CDR3 sequence: CASRELGEQYF. The CDR3 nucleotides are TGTGCCAGCAGAGAGTTGGGGGAGCAGTACTTC.